The 27 T cell receptor beta chains below come from one sample, sequenced in a study of siplizumab effects on memory and regulatory T cells. Libraries were prepared by immunoSEQ multiplex PCR; TCRdb keeps only in-frame clonotypes and omits some of them. The top ten clones hold over 1% of a sample with approximately 94,000 clones, roughly 93% of them seen once. The sample comprised non-Treg CD4+ T cells sorted from blood. Receptor source: a human donor in good health.

Note on this clone: Other DNA sequences in the sample encode the same CDR3. The chain links TRBV6-5 to TRBJ1-3; the D is unclear. Germline CDR1 and CDR2: MNHEY and SVGAGI. Trimming removed 5 bases from V and 4 bases from J, with 12 bases in between. This CDR3 is built from 14 residues. The CDR3 is CASSPRGPGNTIYF. The CDR3 bases are TGTGCCAGCAGTCCCCGCGGGCCCGGAAACACCATATATTTT.

This chain uses TRBV11-2 with TRBJ1-1; D perhaps matches TRBD1 (6 bases). This CDR3 has 14 residues. Germline values: CDR1 SGHAT, CDR2 FQNNGV. Deletions cut 3 bases from V and 1 base from J, with 9 bases between. The CDR3 is CASSFQQGNTEAFF. In DNA, the CDR3 is TGTGCCAGCAGCTTTCAACAGGGGAACACTGAAGCTTTCTTT.

The chain joins TRBV11-3 to TRBJ2-1; D is unclear. Trimming left V 0 bases short and J 12 bases short, with 12 bases between. CDR3 size: 13 residues. Germline V gene data show CDR1 as SGHNT and CDR2 as YENEEA. The CDR3 is CASSLDTRQGQFF. The DNA for the CDR3 is TGTGCCAGCAGCTTAGACACCAGACAAGGGCAGTTCTTC.

This clone was detected only once. The chain carries TRBV21-1 and TRBJ2-2; the table gives TRBD1 as D, unverified against the DNA. TRBV21-1 is a known pseudogene. The CDR3 length is 16 residues. The CDR3 reads CASSKERGQRPGELFF. For the CDR3, the DNA is TGTGCCAGCAGCAAAGAGAGGGGGCAAAGGCCCGGGGAGCTGTTTTTT.

V is TRBV28 and J is TRBJ1-2; D not resolved. Trimming took 11 bases from V and 0 from J, leaving 16 bases between them. The CDR3 extends over 14 amino acids. The germline gives CDR1 MDHEN, CDR2 SYDVKM. The CDR3 reads CASRPGAANYGYTF. CDR3 nucleotides: TGTGCCTCGCGACCGGGAGCGGCTAACTATGGCTACACCTTC.

The rearrangement links TRBV29-1 to TRBJ1-2, with 8 bases identical to TRBD1. The V segment lost 0 bases and the J segment 3 bases; nucleotides outside the gene matches: 15. CDR3 size: 18 residues. Germline CDR1 is SQVTM and CDR2 is ANQGSEA. The CDR3 is CSVEDEGTGPYGDYGYTF. The CDR3 DNA sequence: TGCAGCGTTGAAGATGAGGGGACAGGCCCATACGGGGACTATGGCTACACCTTC. The full variable domain, in which reference TRBV29-1 and TRBJ1-2 provide the parts outside the CDR3, is SAVISQKPSRDICQRGTSLTIQCQVDSQVTMMFWYRQQPGQSLTLIATANQGSEATYESGFVIDKFPISRPNLTFSTLTVSNMSPEDSSIYLCSVEDEGTGPYGDYGYTFGSGTRLTVV.

The V call is TRBV4-1, the J call TRBJ2-7, with TRBD2 matching 8 bases. V lost 0 bases, J lost 3 bases, and 7 bases stayed unmatched. The CDR3 runs 16 residues. Looked up from germline, CDR1 is MGHRA and CDR2 is YSYEKL. This chain's CDR3 is CASSQDRSGSGYEQYF. The CDR3 nucleotides read TGCGCCAGCAGCCAAGATCGGAGCGGGAGCGGCTACGAGCAGTACTTC.

This chain connects TRBV7-2 to TRBJ2-1, with D possibly being TRBD2 (6 bases). The CDR3 spans 18 residues. The germline V and J ends were trimmed by 5 bases and 4 bases, with 24 bases remaining between them. Germline CDR1 and CDR2: SGHTA and FQGNSA. The CDR3 sequence is CASSQSYRRLATYNEQFF. The DNA of the CDR3 is TGTGCCAGCAGCCAATCTTATCGACGGCTAGCGACGTACAATGAGCAGTTCTTC.

This clone was picked up one time. The chain links TRBV5-1 to TRBJ2-3; D gene unclear. CDR3 length: 11 residues. V was cut by 5 bases and J by 9 bases, with 10 bases left in between. CDR1 and CDR2 (germline): SGHRS, YFSETQ. CDR3 residues: CASSMETTQYF. The CDR3 DNA follows: TGCGCCAGCAGTATGGAAACAACGCAGTATTTT.

The chain has TRBV18 and TRBJ2-6; D possibly corresponds to TRBD2 (6 bases). Trimming stripped 3 bases from V and 1 base from J, with 13 bases between. The CDR3 has 17 amino acids. CDR1 is KGHSH and CDR2 is LQKENI in the germline V gene. The CDR3 protein is CASSPQGSGSGANVLTF. The CDR3 coding sequence is TGTGCCAGCTCACCCCAGGGCAGCGGGTCTGGGGCCAACGTCCTGACTTTC.

The chain recombines TRBV7-9 with TRBJ2-1; TRBD2 matches 8 bases. The V segment lost 2 bases and the J segment 2 bases; nucleotides outside the gene matches: 14. This CDR3 has 19 amino acids. The germline V gene encodes CDR1 SEHNR and CDR2 FQNEAQ (reference sequence). CDR3 protein: CASSLNKGPGTRPYNEQFF. Here the CDR3 DNA reads TGTGCCAGCAGCTTAAATAAAGGGCCCGGGACTAGACCCTACAATGAGCAGTTCTTC.

Only one count was recorded for this clone. The chain carries TRBV19 and TRBJ1-5; no clear D. Trimming removed 0 bases at V and 7 bases at J, with 10 bases between. Germline V CDR1 and CDR2: LNHDA, SQIVND (reference sequence). CDR3 size: 14 residues. DNA for the CDR3: TGTGCCAGTAGTATAGATCTTGGGGTACAGCCCCAGCATTTT. Residues: CASSIDLGVQPQHF. Full variable domain (outside the CDR3, taken from reference TRBV19 and TRBJ1-5): DGGITQSPKYLFRKEGQNVTLSCEQNLNHDAMYWYRQDPGQGLRLIYYSQIVNDFQKGDIAEGYSVSREKKESFPLTVTSAQKNPTAFYLCASSIDLGVQPQHFGDGTRLSIL.

V usage is TRBV6-4 and J usage is TRBJ2-1, with TRBD2 as a possible D gene (6 bases). Germline CDR1 is MRHNA and CDR2 is SNTAGT. V shed 0 bases and J shed 6 bases, with 12 bases lying between them. This CDR3 is 15 amino acids long. As DNA, the CDR3 is TGTGCCAGCAGTGACTCTGGGCTAGCGATCAATGAGCAGTTCTTC. Translating gives CASSDSGLAINEQFF.

V and J are TRBV7-9 and TRBJ2-1; 7 positions match TRBD2. CDR1 and CDR2 from the germline V gene are SEHNR and FQNEAQ (reference sequence). V dropped 4 bases and J dropped 2; count of bases not matched to a gene: 2. This CDR3 contains 14 residues. The CDR3 sequence is CASSYGTTYNEQFF. CDR3 DNA sequence: TGTGCCAGCAGCTACGGGACTACCTACAATGAGCAGTTCTTC.

The rearrangement links TRBV2 to TRBJ2-7; TRBD1 agrees at 8 bases. Germline CDR1 and CDR2: SNHLY and FYNNEI. The V segment lost 7 bases and the J segment 2 bases; nucleotides outside the gene matches: 7. This CDR3 comprises 14 residues. CDR3 sequence: CASKSGQGTYEQYF. The CDR3 DNA reads as TGTGCCAGCAAAAGCGGACAGGGAACCTACGAGCAGTACTTC.

This chain uses TRBV6-5 with TRBJ1-2; D not certain. V was pared by 2 bases and J by 5 bases, with 9 bases between. There are 13 residues in the CDR3. CDR1 and CDR2 (germline): MNHEY, SVGAGI. The CDR3 reads CASSYGMRYGYTF. The DNA of the CDR3 is TGTGCCAGCAGTTACGGGATGCGGTATGGCTACACCTTC.

V gene TRBV6-4 combines with J gene TRBJ1-5; D is unresolved. The CDR3 sequence is 13 residues long. V gave up 5 bases and J gave up 6 bases, with 11 bases separating them. Germline V gives CDR1 MRHNA, CDR2 SNTAGT. The CDR3 bases are TGTGCCAGCAGTACAGAAGAGGGTCAGCCCCAGCATTTT. The encoded protein is CASSTEEGQPQHF.

The chain uses TRBV5-8 and TRBJ1-5; 9 bases are shared with TRBD1. The CDR3 sequence is 15 residues long. Losses at the gene ends were 4 bases for V and 5 bases for J; bases not matched to a gene: 7. Germline CDR1 is SGHTS and CDR2 is YDEGEE. CDR3 residues: CASSLRDRVYQPQHF. The CDR3 DNA is TGTGCCAGCAGCCTACGGGACAGGGTTTATCAGCCCCAGCATTTT.

The chain carries TRBV19 and TRBJ2-3; 11 bases match TRBD2. The germline CDR1 and CDR2 sequences are LNHDA and SQIVND (reference sequence). This CDR3 has 16 amino acids. Trimming at V came to 3 bases and at J to 6 bases, leaving 8 bases not matched to a gene. The DNA of the CDR3 is TGTGCCAGTAGTATGGGGCTAGCGGGAGGCCGGGATACGCAGTATTTT. This gives the protein CASSMGLAGGRDTQYF.

The rearrangement uses TRBV4-1 and TRBJ2-1; 9 bases are shared with TRBD2. Germline V lookup: CDR1 MGHRA, CDR2 YSYEKL. CDR3 length equals 17 residues. V trimming: 1 base; J trimming: 4 bases; junction bases outside the gene matches: 8. In DNA form, the CDR3 reads TGCGCCAGCAGCCAAGTTCTAGCGGGAATAGCTTACAATGAGCAGTTCTTC. Its protein is CASSQVLAGIAYNEQFF.

The chain employs TRBV7-8 and TRBJ2-7, with D tentatively TRBD2 (5 bases). Per the germline V gene, CDR1 is SGHVS and CDR2 is FQNEAQ. Trimming took 8 bases from V and 2 from J, leaving 13 bases between them. The CDR3 has 13 amino acids. Here the CDR3 reads CASGGLETYEQYF. As DNA, the CDR3 is TGTGCCAGCGGCGGACTGGAAACCTACGAGCAGTACTTC.

The rearrangement uses TRBV6-5 and TRBJ2-1, with 10 bases fitting TRBD2. The CDR3 has 15 residues. Germline CDR1 and CDR2: MNHEY and SVGAGI. Trimming cost V 5 bases and J 4 bases; bases outside gene matches: 5. In nucleotides, the CDR3 is TGTGCCAGCAGTCCTCTAGCGGGAGTGTACAATGAGCAGTTCTTC. Translated: CASSPLAGVYNEQFF.

The chain is built from TRBV7-6 and TRBJ2-3; the D is unclear. The V and J ends lost 4 bases and 5 bases respectively, with 7 bases between them. The CDR3 spans 12 residues. The V gene's germline CDR1 is SGHVS and CDR2 FNYEAQ. DNA of the CDR3: TGTGCCAGCAGCTACCTCGGAGATACGCAGTATTTT. Residues: CASSYLGDTQYF. Full variable domain (outside the CDR3, taken from reference TRBV7-6 and TRBJ2-3): GAGVSQSPRYKVTKRGQDVALRCDPISGHVSLYWYRQALGQGPEFLTYFNYEAQQDKSGLPNDRFSAERPEGSISTLTIQRTEQRDSAMYRCASSYLGDTQYFGPGTRLTVL.

The chain couples TRBV5-1 to TRBJ2-2; 10 bases are shared with TRBD2. Germline V gene lookup returns CDR1 SGHRS and CDR2 YFSETQ. This CDR3 is 15 amino acids long. J gave up 6 bases and V 1 base, and 3 bases lay outside the gene matches. The CDR3 loop reads CASSLTAGGSGELFF. The CDR3 nucleotides read TGCGCCAGCAGCTTGACAGCGGGAGGGTCCGGGGAGCTGTTTTTT.

V is TRBV19 and J is TRBJ1-1; unclear D gene. Trimming took 5 bases from V and 9 from J, leaving 16 bases between them. The CDR3 is made up of 13 amino acids. Germline CDR1 LNHDA, CDR2 SQIVND (reference sequence). The CDR3 bases are TGTGCCAGTAGTCCCCGGACGGTAAACCAAGCTTTCTTT. The encoded protein is CASSPRTVNQAFF.

The rearrangement joins TRBV18 to TRBJ1-4, with D maybe TRBD1 (6 bases). CDR1 is KGHSH and CDR2 is LQKENI in the germline V gene. Trimming left V 3 bases short and J 4 bases short, with 15 bases between. This CDR3 comprises 16 residues. In DNA form, the CDR3 reads TGTGCCAGCTCACCTTTCTCAGGGGCCGTTAATGAAAAACTGTTTTTT. Translated, it gives CASSPFSGAVNEKLFF. The full variable domain, completed using reference TRBV18 and TRBJ1-4, is NAGVMQNPRHLVRRRGQEARLRCSPMKGHSHVYWYRQLPEEGLKFMVYLQKENIIDESGMPKERFSAEFPKEGPSILRIQQVVRGDSAAYFCASSPFSGAVNEKLFFGSGTQLSVL.

This chain joins TRBV11-2 and TRBJ1-2, with TRBD1 matching over 8 bases. Germline loops: CDR1 SGHAT, CDR2 FQNNGV. V trimming: 0 bases; J trimming: 2 bases; junction bases outside the gene matches: 5. CDR3 length equals 16 residues. Here the CDR3 DNA reads TGTGCCAGCAGCTTAGACAGGGGGCGTATCAACTATGGCTACACCTTC. Translation: CASSLDRGRINYGYTF.